Sequencing of this T cell receptor (beta chain) was carried out in a study of blood T cell repertoires in COVID-19. Study at large: Samples came from the United States, Italy and Spain, spanning acute and convalescent COVID-19. The cDNA or gDNA used as material had been derived from T cells, B-cell-depleted T cells, or PBMCs.

Original processing notes: Reference gene primers were amplified, and this amplification served to estimate nucleated cell counts. Here immunoSEQ multiplex PCR was the method, and the copy in TCRdb shows in-frame clones only, minus some. V and J calls plus clone size are reproduced from that table; the DNA served to infer D and trimming. The repertoire consists of nearly 80,000 clones, with 65% to 85% occurring once and the leading ten covering about 5.8%. Germline V gives CDR1 SGHTA, CDR2 FQGNSA. Trimming took 6 bases from V and 3 from J, leaving 14 bases between them. There are 14 residues in the CDR3.

The sample taken for sequencing was peripheral blood. This clonotype was obtained from a man between 60 and 75 years old with active or convalescent COVID-19. The rearrangement joins TRBV7-2 to TRBJ1-1; tentatively, D is TRBD1 (5 bases). Here the CDR3 DNA reads TGTGCCAGCAGGCCAGGGTCAACTGACACTGAAGCTTTCTTT. Translation gives CASRPGSTDTEAFF.